What follows describes a single T cell receptor beta chain. Its target is unknown. The CDR3 consists of 16 residues. Germline loops: CDR1 MGHDK, CDR2 SYGVNS. V gave up 8 bases and J gave up 7 bases; unmatched junction bases: 14. This entry comes from a study of T cell repertoires and HLA-DP antigens. For the study at large: In vitro CD4+ alloreactivity was against HeLa-presented HLA-DP.

Average purity of the negatively selected CD4+ T cells was about 98%. TCRdb's table, derived via immunoSEQ multiplex PCR, lists solely in-frame clones and lacks some. This table holds fewer than 95,000 clones, about 89% found once. The sample consisted of CD4+ T cells from PBMCs. The chain is built from TRBV25-1 and TRBJ2-7; TRBD2 matches at 13 bases. This receptor was identified in a man aged 45 to 65 in good health and CMV-seronegative. The CDR3 here is CASAPLLAGGRDEQYF. Written as DNA, the CDR3 is TGTGCCAGCGCCCCGTTACTAGCGGGGGGGCGTGATGAGCAGTACTTC.